This T cell receptor beta chain was sequenced for a study of T cell responses to AZD1222 COVID-19 vaccine. The study's findings and limits: Every sample of the repertoires postdated the peak T cell response. Clonal diversity was possibly underestimated, and the donors were mostly white British, with more females. The study identified only six AZD1222 recipients as seropositive at baseline. Spike-wide vaccine-associated CD4 TCRs dominated at 160-218 and 743-854.

Note on this clone: The target antigen is unknown.

Data came from immunoSEQ multiplex PCR; TCRdb stores just in-frame clones and leaves some out. The data hold some 96,000 clones, with around 85% observed a single time. The origin of this receptor is an adult who received the AZD1222 COVID-19 vaccine. Sequenced material: peripheral blood, taken 28 days after the second AZD1222 dose.

The CDR3: CASSFQETQYF. The CDR3 DNA sequence: TGCGCCAGCAGCTTCCAAGAGACCCAGTACTTC. The rearrangement links TRBV5-1 to TRBJ2-5, with D unclear. CDR1 is SGHRS, CDR2 YFSETQ, per germline. Deletions cut 2 bases from V and 1 base from J, with 0 bases between. The CDR3 is 11 amino acids.